The T cell receptor (beta chain) described here comes from a study of blood T cell repertoires in COVID-19. Study-level background: From T cells, B-cell-depleted T cells, or PBMCs came the material, which was cDNA or gDNA.

One Seattle source followed patients from active infection through their disease course. V dropped 4 bases and J dropped 2; count of bases not matched to a gene: 4. There are 14 residues in the CDR3. Germline V gene lookup returns CDR1 SGHTA and CDR2 FQGNSA. TCRdb's table, derived via immunoSEQ multiplex PCR, lists solely in-frame clones and lacks some. The sample carries approximately 250,000 clones, approximately 85% recorded once. The sample taken for sequencing was peripheral blood. This clonotype was sampled from an elderly woman with COVID-19, enrolled during active disease. The chain carries TRBV7-2 and TRBJ2-7; 8 nucleotides align to TRBD2. For the CDR3, the DNA is TGTGCCAGCAGCTCTTTAGCGGGGACCTACGAGCAGTACTTC. Residues: CASSSLAGTYEQYF.